One and the same sample provided the 20 T cell receptor beta chains below, sequenced in a study of blood T cell repertoires in COVID-19. TCRdb's copy holds only in-frame clones and misses some; the assay was immunoSEQ multiplex PCR. The table records about 150,000 clones, 80% to 90% of them present only once. The sequencing sample was made of peripheral blood. The origin of the receptors is a woman aged 55-70 years with COVID-19, enrolled during active disease.

There are a few counts of this clone. The gene calls are TRBV29-1 and TRBJ2-7; the match to TRBD2 covers 7 bases. Germline CDR1 is SQVTM and CDR2 is ANQGSEA. The CDR3 is made up of 13 amino acids. J was trimmed by 5 bases and V by 4 bases; bases with no gene match: 8. This chain's CDR3 is CSVGRGGLDEQYF. The CDR3 bases are TGCAGCGTTGGTCGGGGAGGGTTGGACGAGCAGTACTTC.

The V and J genes are TRBV5-1 and TRBJ1-5; no definite D call. Germline V gene data show CDR1 as SGHRS and CDR2 as YFSETQ. The CDR3 runs 14 residues. Trimming shortened V by 4 bases and J by 4 bases, and 12 bases separated the two germline ends. CDR3 coding DNA: TGCGCCAGCAGCCCGGGAGCTGGGAATCAGCCCCAGCATTTT. It is translated as CASSPGAGNQPQHF.

The V and J genes are TRBV4-1 and TRBJ2-3; perhaps TRBD1 as D (5 bases). Trimming cost V 5 bases and J 0 bases, with 18 bases left between them. Germline CDR1 MGHRA, CDR2 YSYEKL. The CDR3 totals 17 residues. In nucleotides, the CDR3 is TGCGCCAGCAGCTTGGGATGGACACCTTCCAGCACAGATACGCAGTATTTT. As protein: CASSLGWTPSSTDTQYF.

The chain joins TRBV19 to TRBJ2-3, with D possibly matching TRBD2 (6 bases). Between the trimmed V and J ends, which lost 1 base and 2 bases, there was a span of 13 bases. Per germline, CDR1 LNHDA and CDR2 SQIVND (reference sequence). There are 16 residues in the CDR3. CDR3 protein: CASSIVGGEITDTQYF. The CDR3, as DNA: TGTGCCAGTAGTATAGTGGGCGGGGAGATCACAGATACGCAGTATTTT.

This clone was observed a handful of times. The genes are TRBV6-1 and TRBJ2-1, with 9 bases aligning to TRBD2. Germline assignment: CDR1 MNHNS and CDR2 SASEGT. The CDR3 runs 15 residues. J was trimmed by 7 bases and V by 2 bases; bases with no gene match: 6. The chain's CDR3 is CASSERAGGPNEQFF. DNA for the CDR3: TGTGCCAGCAGTGAACGGGCGGGGGGGCCGAATGAGCAGTTCTTC.

The CDR3 spells CASSPLTGLADNTDTQYF. In DNA form, the CDR3 reads TGTGCCAGCTCACCTCTAACCGGGCTAGCGGATAACACAGATACGCAGTATTTT. The chain links TRBV18 to TRBJ2-3; 7 bases agree with TRBD2. CDR3 length equals 18 residues. Trimming removed 3 bases from V and 2 bases from J; junction bases left unmatched: 14. Germline assignment: CDR1 KGHSH and CDR2 LQKENI.

This clone has just one count. The CDR3 loop reads CASSPIGRGGDNEQFF. The CDR3 nucleotides are TGTGCCAGCAGCCCGATCGGTCGCGGGGGGGACAATGAGCAGTTCTTC. The chain uses TRBV14 and TRBJ2-1, with 9 bases lining up with TRBD2. Germline lookup yields CDR1 SGHDN and CDR2 FVKESK. V shed 4 bases and J 5 bases; nucleotides not matched to a gene: 9. This CDR3 comprises 16 residues. Looking up the rest from reference TRBV14 and TRBJ2-1 gives the full variable domain: EAGVTQFPSHSVIEKGQTVTLRCDPISGHDNLYWYRRVMGKEIKFLLHFVKESKQDESGMPNNRFLAERTGGTYSTLKVQPAELEDSGVYFCASSPIGRGGDNEQFFGPGTRLTVL.

The chain is built from TRBV19 and TRBJ2-5; D gene unclear. Germline V gives CDR1 LNHDA, CDR2 SQIVND (reference sequence). The CDR3 extends over 13 amino acids. Between the trimmed V and J ends, which lost 2 bases and 0 bases, there was a span of 4 bases. The CDR3 here is CASSIQDQETQYF. The DNA of the CDR3 is TGTGCCAGTAGTATACAGGACCAAGAGACCCAGTACTTC.

This clone was observed a handful of times. CDR3 sequence (DNA): TGTGCCAGCAGCCCGGGGACAGGGGAGGGTGCAGATACGCAGTATTTT. Encoded protein: CASSPGTGEGADTQYF. The rearrangement joins TRBV7-6 to TRBJ2-3; 10 bases map to TRBD1. Trimming at V came to 5 bases and at J to 4 bases, leaving 9 bases not matched to a gene. The CDR3 totals 16 residues. CDR1 is SGHVS, CDR2 FNYEAQ, per germline.

This chain's CDR3 is CASIWDWEGTDTQYF. Written as DNA, the CDR3 is TGTGCCAGTATATGGGACTGGGAGGGGACAGATACGCAGTATTTT. This chain connects TRBV19 to TRBJ2-3, with 7 bases matching TRBD2. The junction had 10 bases not matched to a gene; V was cut back by 7 bases and J by 3 bases. The CDR3 consists of 15 residues. Per the germline V gene, CDR1 is LNHDA and CDR2 is SQIVND (reference sequence). Variable domain in full (rest from reference TRBV19 and TRBJ2-3): DGGITQSPKYLFRKEGQNVTLSCEQNLNHDAMYWYRQDPGQGLRLIYYSQIVNDFQKGDIAEGYSVSREKKESFPLTVTSAQKNPTAFYLCASIWDWEGTDTQYFGPGTRLTVL.

V is TRBV3-1 (or the pseudogene TRBV3-2) and J is TRBJ2-1; D gene uncertain. Germline CDR1 is LGHDT and CDR2 is YNNKEL (reference sequence). This CDR3 is 16 amino acids long. The V gene lost 0 bases and the J gene lost 3 bases, with 12 bases spanning the gap. CDR3 sequence: CASSQDPLSVYNEQFF. CDR3 in DNA: TGTGCCAGCAGCCAAGATCCCCTCTCGGTCTACAATGAGCAGTTCTTC.

This chain connects TRBV9 to TRBJ1-3, with D uncertain. Trimming pared 3 bases from V and 0 bases from J, leaving 4 bases between. The CDR3 is 13 amino acids. Germline V gene lookup returns CDR1 SGDLS and CDR2 YYNGEE. The CDR3 DNA reads TGTGCCAGCAGCGACAGCTCTGGAAACACCATATATTTT. This encodes CASSDSSGNTIYF. Combining the CDR3 with reference TRBV9 and TRBJ1-3 gives the whole variable domain DSGVTQTPKHLITATGQRVTLRCSPRSGDLSVYWYQQSLDQGLQFLIQYYNGEERAKGNILERFSAQQFPDLHSELNLSSLELGDSALYFCASSDSSGNTIYFGEGSWLTVV.

The V gene is TRBV10-3, the J gene TRBJ1-5; 8 bases line up with TRBD1. V was clipped by 2 bases and J by 2 bases; unmatched bases: 14. The CDR3 loop spans 19 amino acids. The germline gives CDR1 ENHRY, CDR2 SYGVKD. The CDR3 DNA follows: TGTGCCATCAGTGAGGGACAGGGTGGTTTTGTCGGTGGCAATCAGCCCCAGCATTTT. Protein product: CAISEGQGGFVGGNQPQHF.

V gene TRBV27 combines with J gene TRBJ2-7, with 10 nucleotides matching TRBD1. Per germline, CDR1 MNHEY and CDR2 SMNVEV (reference sequence). The CDR3 sequence is 14 residues long. With 6 bases clipped from V and 4 bases from J, the junction kept 6 bases outside the gene matches. Written as DNA, the CDR3 is TGTGCCAGCAGCCACGGACAGGGGGGTTACGAGCAGTACTTC. Amino acids: CASSHGQGGYEQYF.

The CDR3 DNA reads as TGCGCCAGCAGCCACCCAGGAAACTACGAGCAGTACTTC. It specifies CASSHPGNYEQYF. The V gene is TRBV4-1, the J gene TRBJ2-7; the D is unclear. The CDR3 totals 13 residues. Trimming shortened V by 3 bases and J by 3 bases, and 9 bases separated the two germline ends. Germline V gene sequence: CDR1 MGHRA, CDR2 YSYEKL.

This clone was seen a single time. J is TRBJ2-1 and V is TRBV7-2; maybe TRBD2 (6 bases). V lost 4 bases, J lost 0 bases, and 10 bases lay in between. This CDR3 spans 15 amino acids. Germline CDR1 reads SGHTA; CDR2 reads FQGNSA. CDR3: CASSSVGGSYNEQFF. CDR3 in DNA: TGTGCCAGCAGCTCCGTGGGGGGCTCCTACAATGAGCAGTTCTTC.

This clone has just one count. The genes are TRBV7-2 and TRBJ1-1; no clear D gene. The CDR3 spans 14 residues. Germline-derived CDR1 and CDR2 are SGHTA and FQGNSA. V was trimmed by 1 base and J by 4 bases, leaving 10 bases between them. The CDR3 sequence is CASSLDPLITEAFF. CDR3 bases: TGTGCCAGCAGCTTAGATCCTCTTATCACTGAAGCTTTCTTT. Complete variable domain (other parts from reference TRBV7-2 and TRBJ1-1): GAGVSQSPSNKVTEKGKDVELRCDPISGHTALYWYRQSLGQGLEFLIYFQGNSAPDKSGLPSDRFSAERTGGSVSTLTIQRTQQEDSAVYLCASSLDPLITEAFFGQGTRLTVV.

This chain uses TRBV6-2 or TRBV6-3 with TRBJ2-3, with 9 bases matching TRBD1. Germline V gene lookup returns CDR1 MNHEY and CDR2 SVGEGT. Unmatched junction bases numbered 6, after V lost 4 bases and J lost 1 base. There are 16 residues in the CDR3. This CDR3 reads CASSSRQGVGTDTQYF. The CDR3 DNA is TGTGCCAGCAGTTCACGACAGGGGGTAGGCACAGATACGCAGTATTTT.

This clone was detected once. The V call is TRBV9, the J call TRBJ2-3, with TRBD1 as a possible D gene (5 bases). The germline gives CDR1 SGDLS, CDR2 YYNGEE. The CDR3 loop spans 14 amino acids. Trimming shortened V by 3 bases and J by 4 bases, and 12 bases separated the two germline ends. CDR3: CASSAQVRADTQYF. As DNA, the CDR3 is TGTGCCAGCAGCGCACAGGTCCGGGCAGATACGCAGTATTTT.

A single count supports this clone. The chain employs TRBV7-9 and TRBJ2-2; D uncertain. This CDR3 spans 17 amino acids. Germline-derived CDR1 and CDR2 are SEHNR and FQNEAQ (reference sequence). V was clipped by 5 bases and J by 3 bases, with 19 bases between them. The CDR3 is CASSPDRWASDTGELFF. The CDR3 DNA reads TGTGCCAGCAGCCCCGACCGGTGGGCCTCGGACACCGGGGAGCTGTTTTTT.